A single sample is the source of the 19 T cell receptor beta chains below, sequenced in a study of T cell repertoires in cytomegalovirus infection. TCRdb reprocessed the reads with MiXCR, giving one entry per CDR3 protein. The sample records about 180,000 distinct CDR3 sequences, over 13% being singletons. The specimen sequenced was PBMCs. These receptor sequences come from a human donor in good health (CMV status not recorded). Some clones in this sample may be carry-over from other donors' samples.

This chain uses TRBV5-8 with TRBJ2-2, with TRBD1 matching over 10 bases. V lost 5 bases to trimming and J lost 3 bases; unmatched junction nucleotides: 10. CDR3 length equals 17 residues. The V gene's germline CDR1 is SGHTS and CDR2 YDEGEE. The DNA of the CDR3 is TGTGCCAGCAGTCTGACCGACAGGGGGCCGTACACCGGGGAGCTGTTTTTT. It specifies CASSLTDRGPYTGELFF. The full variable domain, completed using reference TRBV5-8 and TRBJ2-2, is EAGVTQSPTHLIKTRGQQATLRCSPISGHTSVYWYQQALGLGLQFLLWYDEGEERNRGNFPPRFSGRQFPNYSSELNVNALELEDSALYLCASSLTDRGPYTGELFFGEGSRLTVL.

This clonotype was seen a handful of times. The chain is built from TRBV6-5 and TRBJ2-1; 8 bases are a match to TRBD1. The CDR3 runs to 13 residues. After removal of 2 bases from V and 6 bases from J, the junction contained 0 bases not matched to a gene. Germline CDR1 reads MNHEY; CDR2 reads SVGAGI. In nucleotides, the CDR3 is TGTGCCAGCAGTTACGGACAGGGCAATGAGCAGTTCTTC. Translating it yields CASSYGQGNEQFF.

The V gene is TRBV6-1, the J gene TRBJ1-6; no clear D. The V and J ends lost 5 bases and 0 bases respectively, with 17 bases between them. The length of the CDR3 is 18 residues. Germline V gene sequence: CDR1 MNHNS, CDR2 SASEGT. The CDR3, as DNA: TGTGCCAGCAGTTACGGGAATCGGGGTAGCTCCTATAATTCACCCCTCCACTTT. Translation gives CASSYGNRGSSYNSPLHF.

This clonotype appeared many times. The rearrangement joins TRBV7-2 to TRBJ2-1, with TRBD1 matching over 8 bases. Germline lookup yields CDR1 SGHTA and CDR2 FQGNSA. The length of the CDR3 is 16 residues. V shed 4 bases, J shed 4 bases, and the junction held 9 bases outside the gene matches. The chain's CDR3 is CASSSRQGMRYNEQFF. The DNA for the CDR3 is TGTGCCAGCAGCTCTCGACAGGGGATGCGGTACAATGAGCAGTTCTTC.

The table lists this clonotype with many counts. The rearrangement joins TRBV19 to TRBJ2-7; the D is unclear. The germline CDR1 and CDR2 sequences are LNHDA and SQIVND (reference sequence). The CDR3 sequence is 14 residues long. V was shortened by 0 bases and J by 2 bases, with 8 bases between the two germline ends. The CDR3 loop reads CASSIEDGPYEQYF. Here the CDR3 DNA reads TGTGCCAGTAGTATAGAAGACGGACCCTACGAGCAGTACTTC.

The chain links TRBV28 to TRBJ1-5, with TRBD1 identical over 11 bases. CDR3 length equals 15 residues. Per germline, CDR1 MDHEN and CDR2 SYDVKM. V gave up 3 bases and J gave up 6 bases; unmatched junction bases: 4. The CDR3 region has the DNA TGTGCCAGCAGTTTGCCCGGGACAGGGGGTCAGCCCCAGCATTTT. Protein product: CASSLPGTGGQPQHF. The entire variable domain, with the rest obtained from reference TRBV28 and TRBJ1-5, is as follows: DVKVTQSSRYLVKRTGEKVFLECVQDMDHENMFWYRQDPGLGLRLIYFSYDVKMKEKGDIPEGYSVSREKKERFSLILESASTNQTSMYLCASSLPGTGGQPQHFGDGTRLSIL.

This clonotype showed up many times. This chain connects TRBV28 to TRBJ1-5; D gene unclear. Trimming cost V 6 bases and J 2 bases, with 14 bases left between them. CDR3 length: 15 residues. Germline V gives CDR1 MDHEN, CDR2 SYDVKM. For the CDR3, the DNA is TGTGCCAGCAGGTCTTCGGAGGGCCGCAATCAGCCCCAGCATTTT. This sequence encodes CASRSSEGRNQPQHF.

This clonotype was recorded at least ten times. The CDR3 sequence: CASSLGPSTDTQYF. DNA of the CDR3: TGTGCCAGCAGCTTGGGCCCTAGCACAGATACGCAGTATTTT. The chain joins TRBV7-2 to TRBJ2-3; the D is unclear. CDR3 length: 14 residues. V lost 3 bases and J 0 bases, leaving 7 bases between the germline ends. The germline V gene encodes CDR1 SGHTA and CDR2 FQGNSA.

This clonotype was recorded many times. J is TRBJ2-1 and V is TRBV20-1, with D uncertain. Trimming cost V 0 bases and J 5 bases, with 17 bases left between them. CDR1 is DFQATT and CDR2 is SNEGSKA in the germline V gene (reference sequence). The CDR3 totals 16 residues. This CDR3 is CSARDRAGHWDNEQFF. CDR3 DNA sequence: TGCAGTGCTAGAGATCGCGCTGGGCATTGGGACAATGAGCAGTTCTTC.

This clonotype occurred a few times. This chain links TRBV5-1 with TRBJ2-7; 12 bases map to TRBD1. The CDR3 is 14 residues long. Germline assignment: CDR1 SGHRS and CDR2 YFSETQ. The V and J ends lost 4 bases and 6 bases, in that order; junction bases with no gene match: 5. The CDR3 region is CASSRSGQGAEQYF. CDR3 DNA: TGCGCCAGCAGCAGGTCGGGACAGGGGGCCGAGCAGTACTTC.

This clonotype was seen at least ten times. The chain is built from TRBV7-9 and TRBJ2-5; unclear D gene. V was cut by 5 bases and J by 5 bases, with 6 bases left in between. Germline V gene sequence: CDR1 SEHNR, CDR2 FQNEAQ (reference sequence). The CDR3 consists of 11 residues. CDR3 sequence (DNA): TGTGCCAGCAGCGGCCCCGAGACCCAGTACTTC. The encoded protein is CASSGPETQYF.

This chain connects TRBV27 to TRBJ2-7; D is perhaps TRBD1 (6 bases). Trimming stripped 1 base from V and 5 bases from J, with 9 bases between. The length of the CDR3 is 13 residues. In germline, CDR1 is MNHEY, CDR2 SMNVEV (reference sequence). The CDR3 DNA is TGTGCCAGCAGTTTATACAGGGATGACGAGCAGTACTTC. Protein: CASSLYRDDEQYF.

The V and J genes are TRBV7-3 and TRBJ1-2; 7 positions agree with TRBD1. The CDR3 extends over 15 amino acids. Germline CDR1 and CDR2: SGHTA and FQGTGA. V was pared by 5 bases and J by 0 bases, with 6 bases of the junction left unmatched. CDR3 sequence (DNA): TGTGCCAGCAGCCCACAGGGGCAAGCTAACTATGGCTACACCTTC. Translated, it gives CASSPQGQANYGYTF.

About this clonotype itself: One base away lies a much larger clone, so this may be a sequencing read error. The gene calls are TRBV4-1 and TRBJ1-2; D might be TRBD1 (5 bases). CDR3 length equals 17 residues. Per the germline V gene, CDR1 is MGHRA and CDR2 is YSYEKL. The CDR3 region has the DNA TGCGCCAGCAGCCAAGGAAACGGGAGGGGAGCGAACTATGACTACACCTTC. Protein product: CASSQGNGRGANYDYTF.

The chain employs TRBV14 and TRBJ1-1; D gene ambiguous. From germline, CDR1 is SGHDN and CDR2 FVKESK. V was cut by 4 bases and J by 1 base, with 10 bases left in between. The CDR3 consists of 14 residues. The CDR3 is CASSPWAKNTEAFF. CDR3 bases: TGTGCCAGCAGCCCGTGGGCAAAGAACACTGAAGCTTTCTTT. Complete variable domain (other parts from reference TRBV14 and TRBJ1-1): EAGVTQFPSHSVIEKGQTVTLRCDPISGHDNLYWYRRVMGKEIKFLLHFVKESKQDESGMPNNRFLAERTGGTYSTLKVQPAELEDSGVYFCASSPWAKNTEAFFGQGTRLTVV.

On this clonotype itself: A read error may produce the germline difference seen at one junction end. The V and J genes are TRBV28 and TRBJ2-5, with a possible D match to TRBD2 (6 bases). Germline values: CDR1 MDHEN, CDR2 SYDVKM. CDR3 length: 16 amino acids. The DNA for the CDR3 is TGTGCCAGCATTTTAGCATCCGGGAGAAAGCAAGAGACCCAGTACTTC. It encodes CASILASGRKQETQYF.

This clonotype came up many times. The CDR3 spells CASSLGNSNYGYTF. The CDR3 DNA sequence: TGCGCCAGCAGCTTGGGGAACAGTAACTATGGCTACACCTTC. The chain joins TRBV5-1 to TRBJ1-2; D remains unclear. The CDR3 spans 14 residues. The V gene's germline CDR1 is SGHRS and CDR2 YFSETQ. Trimming removed 0 bases at V and 1 base at J, with 7 bases between.

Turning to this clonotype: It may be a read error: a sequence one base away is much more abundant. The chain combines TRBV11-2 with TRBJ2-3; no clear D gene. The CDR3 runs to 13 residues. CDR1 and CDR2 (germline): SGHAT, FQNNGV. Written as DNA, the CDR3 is TGTGCCAGCAGCCCAGGCCGCACAGATACGCAGTGTTTT. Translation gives CASSPGRTDTQCF.

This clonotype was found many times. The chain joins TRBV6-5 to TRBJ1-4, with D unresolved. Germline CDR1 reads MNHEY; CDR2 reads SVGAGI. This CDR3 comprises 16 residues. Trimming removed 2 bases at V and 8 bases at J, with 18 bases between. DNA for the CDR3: TGTGCCAGCAGTTACAAGGTCGCCGGAGCTGGGGAAAAACTGTTTTTT. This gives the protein CASSYKVAGAGEKLFF.